These T cell receptor beta chains were read from a single sample in a study of blood T cells in healthy people across ages. TCRdb processed the 5' RACE reads anew with MiXCR; each CDR3 protein has one entry. Of some 760,000 distinct CDR3 sequences in the sample, about 25% were seen once. The same data also contributed to another study, on T cells of mothers and their children.

Source material: blood. All receptors come from a boy between 10 and 17 years old in good health. Both conserved end residues are part of each CDR3. The order of the fields is V gene, clone size, D gene, CDR3 length, J gene, CDR3 DNA, CDR3 protein. D genes are given only for firm matches. Expanded clones are given a class, and other clones once, few, many or no size at all.

v_gene: TRBV28
abundance: .
d_gene: .
len: 14
j_gene: TRBJ2-7
CDR3nt: TGTGCCAGCAGATCTGTTCCAGGGCCGGGCGAGCAGTACTTC
CDR3aa: CASRSVPGPGEQYF

v_gene: TRBV20-1
abundance: few
d_gene: TRBD1
len: 16
j_gene: TRBJ2-7
CDR3nt: TGCAGTGCTAGAGGGGGTCTGGGACAGAGGTCCTACGAGCAGTACTTC
CDR3aa: CSARGGLGQRSYEQYF

v_gene: TRBV2
abundance: few
d_gene: .
len: 12
j_gene: TRBJ2-5
CDR3nt: TGTGCCAGCGGGCAGGGTAGAGAGACCCAGTACTTC
CDR3aa: CASGQGRETQYF

v_gene: TRBV7-9
abundance: few
d_gene: .
len: 13
j_gene: TRBJ2-2
CDR3nt: TGTGCTAGCAGCCGGATTGTTCGCGGGGAGCTGTTTTTT
CDR3aa: CASSRIVRGELFF

v_gene: TRBV29-1
abundance: few
d_gene: .
len: 12
j_gene: TRBJ1-1
CDR3nt: TGCAGCGCCCGGGCCTCTGGGACTGAAGCTTTCTTT
CDR3aa: CSARASGTEAFF

v_gene: TRBV6-1
abundance: few
d_gene: .
len: 14
j_gene: TRBJ2-5
CDR3nt: TGTGCCAGCAGTGACGTTTGGTCTCTGAAGACCCAGTACTTC
CDR3aa: CASSDVWSLKTQYF

v_gene: TRBV29-1
abundance: .
d_gene: .
len: 13
j_gene: TRBJ2-3
CDR3nt: TGCAGCGTTGAAGATTTGGACAGCGATACGCAGTATTTT
CDR3aa: CSVEDLDSDTQYF

v_gene: TRBV6-2/TRBV6-3
abundance: few
d_gene: .
len: 16
j_gene: TRBJ2-7
CDR3nt: TGTGCCACCGCTCCGAAGCCGGGACAAGGGTACTACGAGCAGTACTTC
CDR3aa: CATAPKPGQGYYEQYF

v_gene: TRBV7-2
abundance: .
d_gene: TRBD1
len: 15
j_gene: TRBJ1-5
CDR3nt: TGTGCCAGCAGCCTAGACAGGGGGCGAAATCAGCCCCAGCATTTT
CDR3aa: CASSLDRGRNQPQHF

v_gene: TRBV12-3/TRBV12-4
abundance: .
d_gene: .
len: 15
j_gene: TRBJ2-7
CDR3nt: TGTGCCAGCTCATTCGACCGAGCTCCAACCTACGAGCAGTACTTC
CDR3aa: CASSFDRAPTYEQYF

v_gene: TRBV20-1
abundance: few
d_gene: .
len: 13
j_gene: TRBJ2-3
CDR3nt: TGCAGTGCTTTCGGGGGCCGCCTGGATACGCAGTATTTT
CDR3aa: CSAFGGRLDTQYF

v_gene: TRBV11-2
abundance: .
d_gene: .
len: 14
j_gene: TRBJ2-7
CDR3nt: TGTGCCAGCAATATACCTAGTCTTGCCTACGAGCAGTACTTC
CDR3aa: CASNIPSLAYEQYF

v_gene: TRBV12-3/TRBV12-4
abundance: few
d_gene: .
len: 14
j_gene: TRBJ1-1
CDR3nt: TGTGCCAGCAGTTATGAGATTGGGAACACTGAAGCTTTCTTT
CDR3aa: CASSYEIGNTEAFF

v_gene: TRBV5-1
abundance: .
d_gene: .
len: 15
j_gene: TRBJ1-3
CDR3nt: TGCGCCAGCAGCTTTGGCAGCGACTCTGGAAACACCATATATTTT
CDR3aa: CASSFGSDSGNTIYF

v_gene: TRBV5-6
abundance: once
d_gene: TRBD2
len: 16
j_gene: TRBJ2-7
CDR3nt: TGTGCCAGCAGCTGGGGGGGACTAGCGAGCACCTACGAGCAGTACTTC
CDR3aa: CASSWGGLASTYEQYF

v_gene: TRBV11-2
abundance: few
d_gene: TRBD2
len: 17
j_gene: TRBJ2-1
CDR3nt: TGTGCCAGCAGTTGGACTAGCGGGAGGGTTACCTACAATGAGCAGTTCTTC
CDR3aa: CASSWTSGRVTYNEQFF

v_gene: TRBV12-3/TRBV12-4
abundance: .
d_gene: TRBD1
len: 15
j_gene: TRBJ1-2
CDR3nt: TGTGCCAGCAGTGGAAAGGGGACAGTTAACTATGGCTACACCTTC
CDR3aa: CASSGKGTVNYGYTF

v_gene: TRBV7-9
abundance: .
d_gene: TRBD2
len: 14
j_gene: TRBJ2-1
CDR3nt: TGTGCCAGCAGCTTAGACAGCGGGGGGGGTCCTCAGTTCTTC
CDR3aa: CASSLDSGGGPQFF

v_gene: TRBV7-3
abundance: .
d_gene: TRBD2
len: 14
j_gene: TRBJ2-1
CDR3nt: TGTGCCAGCAGCTCACAACTAGCGGGAAATGAGCAGTTCTTC
CDR3aa: CASSSQLAGNEQFF

v_gene: TRBV11-2
abundance: .
d_gene: TRBD1
len: 15
j_gene: TRBJ1-4
CDR3nt: TGTGCCAGCAGCACTACAGGGGCGGCTAATGAAAAACTGTTTTTT
CDR3aa: CASSTTGAANEKLFF

v_gene: TRBV18
abundance: .
d_gene: .
len: 15
j_gene: TRBJ2-5
CDR3nt: TGTGCCAGCTCGCCGGCAGGAGGTGTTGGAGAGACCCAGTACTTC
CDR3aa: CASSPAGGVGETQYF

v_gene: TRBV7-8
abundance: few
d_gene: .
len: 16
j_gene: TRBJ2-7
CDR3nt: TGTGCCAGCAGCGGGGGCCGGGACATGAACTACTACGAGCAGTACTTC
CDR3aa: CASSGGRDMNYYEQYF

v_gene: TRBV29-1
abundance: few
d_gene: TRBD1
len: 14
j_gene: TRBJ2-5
CDR3nt: TGCAGCGTTGAAGAGGGACAGGGGGAAGAGACCCAGTACTTC
CDR3aa: CSVEEGQGEETQYF

v_gene: TRBV27
abundance: .
d_gene: TRBD1
len: 15
j_gene: TRBJ2-5
CDR3nt: TGTGCCAGCACCCAGACAGGGTTAATTGGAGAGACCCAGTACTTC
CDR3aa: CASTQTGLIGETQYF

v_gene: TRBV29-1
abundance: .
d_gene: TRBD2
len: 16
j_gene: TRBJ2-5
CDR3nt: TGCAGCGTTGAAGATCATACTAGCGGGAGTGGCGAGACCCAGTACTTC
CDR3aa: CSVEDHTSGSGETQYF

v_gene: TRBV27
abundance: few
d_gene: .
len: 13
j_gene: TRBJ1-5
CDR3nt: TGTGCCAGCAGTTTGGGGAGGGGGGAGCCCCAGCATTTT
CDR3aa: CASSLGRGEPQHF

v_gene: TRBV11-3
abundance: few
d_gene: .
len: 14
j_gene: TRBJ1-1
CDR3nt: TGTGCCAGCAGCTTATCAACAGGGACCACTGAAGCTTTCTTT
CDR3aa: CASSLSTGTTEAFF

v_gene: TRBV19
abundance: few
d_gene: .
len: 11
j_gene: TRBJ2-4
CDR3nt: TGTGCCAGTAGCACGGAAAACATTCAGTACTTC
CDR3aa: CASSTENIQYF

v_gene: TRBV3-1
abundance: few
d_gene: TRBD2
len: 17
j_gene: TRBJ2-1
CDR3nt: TGTGCCAGCAGCCAAGATTTAGGCGGGAGCATGGGCAATGAGCAGTTCTTC
CDR3aa: CASSQDLGGSMGNEQFF

v_gene: TRBV6-1
abundance: .
d_gene: .
len: 13
j_gene: TRBJ2-7
CDR3nt: TGTGCCAGCACGTTCGCAGGGGCCTACGAGCAGTACTTC
CDR3aa: CASTFAGAYEQYF

v_gene: TRBV9
abundance: .
d_gene: .
len: 15
j_gene: TRBJ2-1
CDR3nt: TGTGCCAGCAGCGTAGAGCCAGTCTCCTACAATGAGCAGTTCTTC
CDR3aa: CASSVEPVSYNEQFF

v_gene: TRBV11-3
abundance: .
d_gene: .
len: 13
j_gene: TRBJ2-3
CDR3nt: TGTGCCAGCAGCCATTCTTCCGCGGATACGCAGTATTTT
CDR3aa: CASSHSSADTQYF

v_gene: TRBV28
abundance: .
d_gene: .
len: 20
j_gene: TRBJ2-6
CDR3nt: TGTGCCAGCAGCCAGAGATTAGGGGCAGGGAATCGCTCTGGGGCCAACGTCCTGACTTTC
CDR3aa: CASSQRLGAGNRSGANVLTF

v_gene: TRBV10-3
abundance: few
d_gene: .
len: 14
j_gene: TRBJ2-3
CDR3nt: TGTGCCACGACGAGGGGGGCCGACACAGATACGCAGTATTTT
CDR3aa: CATTRGADTDTQYF

v_gene: TRBV7-2
abundance: few
d_gene: TRBD2
len: 15
j_gene: TRBJ2-5
CDR3nt: TGTGCCAGCAGCTTTATGTGGGAGGGCCGGGAGACCCAGTACTTC
CDR3aa: CASSFMWEGRETQYF

v_gene: TRBV20-1
abundance: .
d_gene: .
len: 15
j_gene: TRBJ1-1
CDR3nt: TGCAGTGCTAGAGATGGGGGCGGCGGTTGGACTGAAGCTTTCTTT
CDR3aa: CSARDGGGGWTEAFF

v_gene: TRBV6-1
abundance: few
d_gene: .
len: 16
j_gene: TRBJ2-7
CDR3nt: TGTGCCGGGGGTGGGTTAGCTCCTCTAGGATCCTACGAGCAGTACTTC
CDR3aa: CAGGGLAPLGSYEQYF

v_gene: TRBV29-1
abundance: .
d_gene: .
len: 17
j_gene: TRBJ2-5
CDR3nt: TGCAGCGTTGAAGGCCACCGCAACCTCGGGGGGCCCGAGACCCAGTACTTC
CDR3aa: CSVEGHRNLGGPETQYF

v_gene: TRBV7-9
abundance: .
d_gene: .
len: 14
j_gene: TRBJ2-7
CDR3nt: TGTGCCAGCAGCGACATGCAGGGGACCTACGAGCAGTACTTC
CDR3aa: CASSDMQGTYEQYF

v_gene: TRBV15
abundance: few
d_gene: .
len: 12
j_gene: TRBJ2-7
CDR3nt: TGTGCCACCAGCACCGCTACCTACGAGCAGTACTTC
CDR3aa: CATSTATYEQYF

v_gene: TRBV30
abundance: .
d_gene: .
len: 10
j_gene: TRBJ2-2
CDR3nt: TGTGCCTGGAGCGCCGGGGAGCTGTTTTTT
CDR3aa: CAWSAGELFF

v_gene: TRBV12-3/TRBV12-4
abundance: few
d_gene: .
len: 13
j_gene: TRBJ2-1
CDR3nt: TGTGCCAGCAGTTTTCCCAAGAACAATGAGCAGTTCTTC
CDR3aa: CASSFPKNNEQFF

v_gene: TRBV13
abundance: .
d_gene: .
len: 12
j_gene: TRBJ2-3
CDR3nt: TGTGCCAGCAGCATCCTAGCGGATACGCAGTATTTT
CDR3aa: CASSILADTQYF

v_gene: TRBV9
abundance: .
d_gene: TRBD1
len: 15
j_gene: TRBJ2-1
CDR3nt: TGTGCCAGCAGCACAGACAGGGGACGAAGTGATGAGCAGTTCTTC
CDR3aa: CASSTDRGRSDEQFF

v_gene: TRBV4-1
abundance: .
d_gene: TRBD2
len: 15
j_gene: TRBJ2-1
CDR3nt: TGCGCCAGCAGCCGAGGACTAGCGGGGAACGGTGAGCAGTTCTTC
CDR3aa: CASSRGLAGNGEQFF

v_gene: TRBV5-1
abundance: .
d_gene: .
len: 15
j_gene: TRBJ2-6
CDR3nt: TGCGCCAGCAGCTCGTCGGGAGCTGGGGCCAACGTCCTGACTTTC
CDR3aa: CASSSSGAGANVLTF

v_gene: TRBV11-3
abundance: .
d_gene: .
len: 18
j_gene: TRBJ1-2
CDR3nt: TGTGCCAGCAGCTTGGCCCGAAGGGGGGATACAACTAACTATGGCTACACCTTC
CDR3aa: CASSLARRGDTTNYGYTF

v_gene: TRBV20-1
abundance: few
d_gene: .
len: 14
j_gene: TRBJ2-7
CDR3nt: TGCAGTGCTAGTGTGAGTCGGGGATTCTACGAGCAGTACTTC
CDR3aa: CSASVSRGFYEQYF

v_gene: TRBV7-2
abundance: few
d_gene: .
len: 15
j_gene: TRBJ2-7
CDR3nt: TGTGCCAGCAGCTTAGCAGCGACGGCTAAGTACGAGCAGTACTTC
CDR3aa: CASSLAATAKYEQYF

v_gene: TRBV2
abundance: .
d_gene: .
len: 15
j_gene: TRBJ2-4
CDR3nt: TGTGCCAGCAGTCAAGCGTCCAGGGACAAAAACATTCAGTACTTC
CDR3aa: CASSQASRDKNIQYF

v_gene: TRBV5-1
abundance: .
d_gene: TRBD2
len: 15
j_gene: TRBJ2-5
CDR3nt: TGCGCCAGCACCCGGTTGGGGGGGAAACAAGAGACCCAGTACTTC
CDR3aa: CASTRLGGKQETQYF

v_gene: TRBV11-2
abundance: few
d_gene: TRBD1
len: 14
j_gene: TRBJ2-7
CDR3nt: TGTGCCAGCAGCTTCTACAGGGGTGCCTACGAGCAGTACTTC
CDR3aa: CASSFYRGAYEQYF

v_gene: TRBV12-3/TRBV12-4
abundance: .
d_gene: TRBD1
len: 14
j_gene: TRBJ2-1
CDR3nt: TGTGCCAGCGCCCTGTGGGACAGATACAATGAGCAGTTCTTC
CDR3aa: CASALWDRYNEQFF

v_gene: TRBV7-8
abundance: .
d_gene: TRBD1
len: 13
j_gene: TRBJ2-3
CDR3nt: TGTGCCAGCAGCTTAGTGGACAGGGATACGCAGTATTTT
CDR3aa: CASSLVDRDTQYF

v_gene: TRBV2
abundance: .
d_gene: .
len: 15
j_gene: TRBJ1-6
CDR3nt: TGTGCCAGCGCAAAATCCGGGACCCCGGGGTCACCCCTCCACTTT
CDR3aa: CASAKSGTPGSPLHF